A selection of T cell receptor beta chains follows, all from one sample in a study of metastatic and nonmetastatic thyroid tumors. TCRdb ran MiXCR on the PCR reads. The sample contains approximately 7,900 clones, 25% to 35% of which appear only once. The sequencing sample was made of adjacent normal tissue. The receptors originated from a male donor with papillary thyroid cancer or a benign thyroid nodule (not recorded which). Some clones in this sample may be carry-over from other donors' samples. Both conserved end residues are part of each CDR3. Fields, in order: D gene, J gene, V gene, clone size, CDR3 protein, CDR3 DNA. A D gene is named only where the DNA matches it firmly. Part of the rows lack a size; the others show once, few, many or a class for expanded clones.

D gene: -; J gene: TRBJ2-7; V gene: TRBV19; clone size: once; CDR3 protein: CASSIDGREWVSYEQYF; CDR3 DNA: TGTGCCAGTAGTATAGATGGTAGGGAGTGGGTCTCCTACGAGCAGTACTTC
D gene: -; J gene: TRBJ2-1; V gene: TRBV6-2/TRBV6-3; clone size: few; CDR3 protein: CASSYEPLGSGIYNEQFF; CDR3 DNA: TGTGCCAGCAGTTACGAGCCCCTGGGGAGCGGTATTTACAATGAGCAGTTCTTC
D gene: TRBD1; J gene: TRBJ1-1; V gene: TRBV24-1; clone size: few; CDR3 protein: CATSDPRGKNTEAFF; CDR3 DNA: TGTGCCACCAGTGATCCCAGGGGGAAGAACACTGAAGCTTTCTTT
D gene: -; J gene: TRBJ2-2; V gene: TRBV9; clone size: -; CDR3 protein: CASSVDLSGELFF; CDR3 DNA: TGTGCCAGCAGCGTAGACCTATCCGGGGAGCTGTTTTTT
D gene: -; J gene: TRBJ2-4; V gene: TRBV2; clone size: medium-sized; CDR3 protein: CASRGGNIQYF; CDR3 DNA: TGTGCCAGCAGAGGGGGAAACATTCAGTACTTC
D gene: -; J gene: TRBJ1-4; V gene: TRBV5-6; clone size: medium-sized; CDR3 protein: CASSLRTPSEKLFF; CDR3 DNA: TGTGCCAGCAGCCTAAGGACCCCTAGTGAAAAACTGTTTTTT
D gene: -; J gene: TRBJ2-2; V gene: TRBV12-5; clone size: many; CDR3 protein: CASGEGVFANTGELFF; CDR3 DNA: TGTGCTAGTGGCGAAGGGGTTTTCGCGAACACCGGGGAGCTGTTTTTT
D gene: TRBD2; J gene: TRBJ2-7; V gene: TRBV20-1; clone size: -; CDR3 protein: CSAMLSGGEEINEQYF; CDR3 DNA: TGCAGTGCTATGCTTTCGGGAGGGGAAGAGATAAACGAGCAGTACTTC
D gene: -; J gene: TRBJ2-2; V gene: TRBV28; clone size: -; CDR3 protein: CASIQSNTGELFF; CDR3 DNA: TGTGCCAGCATCCAGTCGAACACCGGGGAGCTGTTTTTT
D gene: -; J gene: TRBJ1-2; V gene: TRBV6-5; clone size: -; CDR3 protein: CASSYDSNYGYTF; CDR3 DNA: TGTGCCAGCAGTTACGACAGTAACTATGGCTACACCTTC
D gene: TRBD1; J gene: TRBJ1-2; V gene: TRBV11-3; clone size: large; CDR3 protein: CASSFSTGAAYGYTF; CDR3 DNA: TGTGCCAGCAGCTTTTCGACAGGGGCGGCCTATGGCTACACCTTC
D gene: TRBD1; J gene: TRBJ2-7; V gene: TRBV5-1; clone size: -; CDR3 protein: CASSLRPTGGGYEQYF; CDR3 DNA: TGCGCCAGCAGCTTGAGGCCTACAGGGGGAGGCTACGAGCAGTACTTC
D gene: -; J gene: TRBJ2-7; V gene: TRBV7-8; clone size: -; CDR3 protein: CASSLFALVDTYEQYF; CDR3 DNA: TGTGCCAGCAGCTTATTCGCCTTGGTTGACACCTACGAGCAGTACTTC
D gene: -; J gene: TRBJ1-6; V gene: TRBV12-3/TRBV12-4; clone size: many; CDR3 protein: CASSLGGGGNSPLHF; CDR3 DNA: TGTGCCAGCAGTTTAGGGGGAGGAGGGAATTCACCCCTCCACTTT
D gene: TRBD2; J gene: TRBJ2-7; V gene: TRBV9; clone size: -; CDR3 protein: CASSVEGGFSGSFEQYF; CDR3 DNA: TGTGCCAGCAGCGTAGAGGGTGGTTTTAGCGGGAGTTTCGAGCAGTACTTC
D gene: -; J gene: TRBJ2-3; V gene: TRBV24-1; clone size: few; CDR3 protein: CATSDSRGPDSDTQYF; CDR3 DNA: TGTGCCACCAGTGACTCCAGGGGCCCCGACTCAGATACGCAGTATTTT
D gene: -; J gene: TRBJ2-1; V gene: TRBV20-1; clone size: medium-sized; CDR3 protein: CSAMDSPYNEQFF; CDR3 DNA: TGCAGTGCGATGGACAGCCCCTACAATGAGCAGTTCTTC
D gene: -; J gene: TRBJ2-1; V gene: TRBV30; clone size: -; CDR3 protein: CAWSEFSGLVEQFF; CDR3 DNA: TGTGCCTGGAGTGAATTCTCAGGGCTGGTTGAGCAGTTCTTC
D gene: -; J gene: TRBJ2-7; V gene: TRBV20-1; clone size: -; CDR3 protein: CSARDPTGYYEQYF; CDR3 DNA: TGCAGTGCTAGAGATCCGACAGGCTACTACGAGCAGTACTTC
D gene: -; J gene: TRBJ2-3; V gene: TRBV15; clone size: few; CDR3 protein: CVTSRESGPIGGLGTQYF; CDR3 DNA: TGTGTCACCAGCAGAGAATCCGGTCCAATAGGCGGTCTTGGTACGCAGTATTTT
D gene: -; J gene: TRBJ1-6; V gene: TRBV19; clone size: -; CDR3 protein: CASSPGAKWSPLHF; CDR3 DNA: TGTGCCAGTAGCCCCGGGGCTAAGTGGTCACCCCTCCACTTT
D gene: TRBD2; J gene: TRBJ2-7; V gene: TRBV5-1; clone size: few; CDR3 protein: CASSSYGGRAGRSYEQYF; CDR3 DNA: TGCGCCAGCAGCTCATATGGCGGGAGGGCCGGGAGGTCCTACGAGCAGTACTTC
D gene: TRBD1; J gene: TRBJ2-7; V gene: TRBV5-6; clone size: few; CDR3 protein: CASSLRQGQNEQYF; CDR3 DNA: TGTGCCAGCAGCTTGCGACAGGGTCAGAACGAGCAGTACTTC
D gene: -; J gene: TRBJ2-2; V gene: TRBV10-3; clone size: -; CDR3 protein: CAIMGGMFTGELFF; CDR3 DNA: TGTGCCATCATGGGCGGGATGTTCACCGGGGAGCTGTTTTTT
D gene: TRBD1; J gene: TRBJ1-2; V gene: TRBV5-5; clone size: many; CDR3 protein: CASSLMTGDYGYTF; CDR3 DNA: TGTGCCAGCAGCTTAATGACAGGGGACTATGGCTACACCTTC
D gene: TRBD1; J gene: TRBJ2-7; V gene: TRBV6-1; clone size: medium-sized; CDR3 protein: CASSPVAGGSSYEQYF; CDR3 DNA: TGTGCCAGCAGTCCCGTAGCAGGGGGAAGCTCCTACGAGCAGTACTTC
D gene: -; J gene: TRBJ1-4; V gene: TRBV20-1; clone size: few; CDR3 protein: CSARWPASGGVEKLFF; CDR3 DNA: TGCAGTGCTAGATGGCCTGCCTCGGGGGGTGTTGAAAAACTGTTTTTT
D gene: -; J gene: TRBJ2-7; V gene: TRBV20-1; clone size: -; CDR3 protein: CSATWRSYEQYF; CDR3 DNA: TGCAGTGCTACCTGGCGGTCCTACGAGCAGTACTTC
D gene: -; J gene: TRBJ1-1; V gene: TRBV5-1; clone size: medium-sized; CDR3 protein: CASTKDGGLREAFF; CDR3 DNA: TGCGCCAGCACCAAGGACGGTGGGCTAAGGGAAGCTTTCTTT
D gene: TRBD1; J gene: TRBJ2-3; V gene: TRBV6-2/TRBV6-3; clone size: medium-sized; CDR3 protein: CASSYSPGQGGDTQYF; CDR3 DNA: TGTGCCAGCAGTTACTCGCCGGGACAGGGCGGAGATACGCAGTATTTT
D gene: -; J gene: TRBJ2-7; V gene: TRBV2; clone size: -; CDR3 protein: CASNGAWRHSYEQYF; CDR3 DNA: TGTGCCAGCAACGGGGCTTGGCGGCACTCCTACGAGCAGTACTTC
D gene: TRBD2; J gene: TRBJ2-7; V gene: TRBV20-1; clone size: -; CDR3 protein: CSGTGTSGGATGYEQYF; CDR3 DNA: TGCAGTGGGACCGGGACTAGCGGGGGGGCTACGGGCTACGAGCAGTACTTC
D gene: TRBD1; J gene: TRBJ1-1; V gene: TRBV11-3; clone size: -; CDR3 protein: CASSFDRAPEAFF; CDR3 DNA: TGTGCCAGCAGCTTTGACAGGGCTCCCGAAGCTTTCTTT
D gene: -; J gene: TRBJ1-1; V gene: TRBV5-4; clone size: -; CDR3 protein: CASSLPGGGAFF; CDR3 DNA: TGTGCCAGCAGTTTACCGGGAGGTGGGGCTTTCTTT
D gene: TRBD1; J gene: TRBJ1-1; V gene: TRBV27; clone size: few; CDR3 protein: CASSTNPGQFNTEAFF; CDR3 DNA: TGTGCCAGCAGTACTAATCCGGGACAGTTTAACACTGAAGCTTTCTTT
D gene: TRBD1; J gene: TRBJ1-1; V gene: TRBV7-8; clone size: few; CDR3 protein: CASSLFGARGVEAFF; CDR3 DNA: TGTGCCAGCAGCTTATTTGGGGCCAGGGGGGTTGAAGCTTTCTTT
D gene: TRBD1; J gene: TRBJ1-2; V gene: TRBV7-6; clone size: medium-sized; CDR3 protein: CASSRTVPGQAQGYTF; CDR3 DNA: TGTGCCAGCAGCCGAACGGTCCCGGGACAGGCGCAGGGCTACACCTTC
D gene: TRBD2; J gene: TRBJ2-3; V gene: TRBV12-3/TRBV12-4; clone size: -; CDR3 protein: CASSLATSGSTDTQYF; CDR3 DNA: TGTGCCAGCAGTTTAGCGACTAGCGGATCCACAGATACGCAGTATTTT
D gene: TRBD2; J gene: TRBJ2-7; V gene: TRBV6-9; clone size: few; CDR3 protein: CASSLAGSYEQYF; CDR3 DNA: TGCGCCAGCAGCCTAGCGGGTTCCTACGAGCAGTACTTC
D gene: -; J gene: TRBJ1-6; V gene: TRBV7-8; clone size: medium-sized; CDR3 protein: CASSSTEGRGPLHF; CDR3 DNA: TGTGCCAGCAGCTCCACTGAGGGACGGGGGCCCCTCCACTTT
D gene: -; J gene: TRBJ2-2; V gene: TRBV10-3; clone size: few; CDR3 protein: CAISPLIGSNTGELFF; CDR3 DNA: TGTGCCATCAGCCCTCTTATTGGATCTAACACCGGGGAGCTGTTTTTT
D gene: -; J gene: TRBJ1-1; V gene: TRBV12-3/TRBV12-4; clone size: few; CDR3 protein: CASTRGGLDGAFF; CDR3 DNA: TGTGCCAGCACTCGAGGGGGGTTGGATGGGGCTTTCTTT
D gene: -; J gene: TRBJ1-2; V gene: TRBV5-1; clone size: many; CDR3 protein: CASSLAVGGGVDGYTF; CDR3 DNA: TGCGCCAGCAGCTTGGCCGTGGGCGGAGGGGTTGATGGCTACACCTTC
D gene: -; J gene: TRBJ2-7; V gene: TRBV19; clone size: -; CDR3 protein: CASSIPGAYEQYF; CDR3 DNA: TGTGCCAGTAGTATACCGGGAGCCTACGAGCAGTACTTC
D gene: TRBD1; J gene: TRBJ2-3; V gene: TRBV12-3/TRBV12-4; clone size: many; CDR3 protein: CASSQGQLADTQYF; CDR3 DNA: TGTGCCAGCAGCCAGGGACAGCTCGCAGATACGCAGTATTTT
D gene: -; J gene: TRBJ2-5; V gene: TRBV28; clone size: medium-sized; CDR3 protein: CASSFGDDEETQYF; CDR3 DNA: TGTGCCAGCAGTTTCGGGGACGATGAGGAGACCCAGTACTTC
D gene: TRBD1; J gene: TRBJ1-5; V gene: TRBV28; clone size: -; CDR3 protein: CASSPVGTVSNQPQHF; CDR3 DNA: TGTGCCAGCAGCCCAGTAGGGACAGTAAGCAATCAGCCCCAGCATTTT
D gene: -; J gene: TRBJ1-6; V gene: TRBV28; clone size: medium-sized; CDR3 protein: CASSLIQSSSYNSPLHF; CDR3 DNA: TGTGCCAGCAGTTTAATCCAGTCGAGCTCCTATAATTCACCCCTCCACTTT
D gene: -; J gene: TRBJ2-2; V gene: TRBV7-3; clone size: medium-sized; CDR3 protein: CASSQGTGELFF; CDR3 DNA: TGTGCCAGCAGCCAGGGCACCGGGGAGCTGTTTTTT
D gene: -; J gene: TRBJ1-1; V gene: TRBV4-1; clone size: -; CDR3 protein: CASSHSRGGTEAFF; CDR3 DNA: TGCGCCAGCAGCCATTCGCGGGGAGGCACTGAAGCTTTCTTT
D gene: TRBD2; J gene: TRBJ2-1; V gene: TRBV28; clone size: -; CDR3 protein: CASSFGLATLYNERFF; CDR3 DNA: TGTGCCAGCAGCTTCGGACTAGCGACCCTGTACAATGAGCGGTTCTTC
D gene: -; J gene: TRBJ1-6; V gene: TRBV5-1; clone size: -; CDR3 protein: CASSSPGQRNSPLHF; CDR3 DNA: TGCGCCAGCAGCTCACCGGGACAACGAAATTCACCCCTCCACTTT
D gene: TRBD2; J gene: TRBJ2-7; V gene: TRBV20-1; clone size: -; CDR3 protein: CSAGREAYEQYF; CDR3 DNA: TGCAGTGCGGGGCGGGAGGCCTACGAGCAGTACTTC
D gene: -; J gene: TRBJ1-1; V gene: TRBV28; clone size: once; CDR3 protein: CASSSTVEAFF; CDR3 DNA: TGTGCCAGCAGTTCGACAGTTGAAGCTTTCTTT
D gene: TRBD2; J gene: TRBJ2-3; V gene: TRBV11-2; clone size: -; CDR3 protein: CASSPGLVGTDTQYF; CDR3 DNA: TGTGCCAGCAGCCCAGGACTAGTCGGCACAGATACGCAGTATTTT
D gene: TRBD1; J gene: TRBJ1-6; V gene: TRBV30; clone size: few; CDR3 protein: CAWSVKAGGYSPLHF; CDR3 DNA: TGTGCCTGGAGTGTAAAGGCAGGGGGCTATTCACCCCTCCACTTT
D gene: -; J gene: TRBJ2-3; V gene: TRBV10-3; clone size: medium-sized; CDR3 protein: CAISAGAGDTDTQYF; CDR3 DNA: TGTGCCATCAGTGCAGGGGCGGGTGACACAGATACGCAGTATTTT
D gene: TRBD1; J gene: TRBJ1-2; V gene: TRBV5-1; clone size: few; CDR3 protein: CASSHGQGYYGYTF; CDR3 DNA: TGCGCCAGCAGCCACGGACAGGGTTACTATGGCTACACCTTC
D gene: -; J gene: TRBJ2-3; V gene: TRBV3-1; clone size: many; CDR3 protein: CASSHLSTDTQYF; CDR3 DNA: TGTGCCAGCAGCCACTTAAGCACAGATACGCAGTATTTT